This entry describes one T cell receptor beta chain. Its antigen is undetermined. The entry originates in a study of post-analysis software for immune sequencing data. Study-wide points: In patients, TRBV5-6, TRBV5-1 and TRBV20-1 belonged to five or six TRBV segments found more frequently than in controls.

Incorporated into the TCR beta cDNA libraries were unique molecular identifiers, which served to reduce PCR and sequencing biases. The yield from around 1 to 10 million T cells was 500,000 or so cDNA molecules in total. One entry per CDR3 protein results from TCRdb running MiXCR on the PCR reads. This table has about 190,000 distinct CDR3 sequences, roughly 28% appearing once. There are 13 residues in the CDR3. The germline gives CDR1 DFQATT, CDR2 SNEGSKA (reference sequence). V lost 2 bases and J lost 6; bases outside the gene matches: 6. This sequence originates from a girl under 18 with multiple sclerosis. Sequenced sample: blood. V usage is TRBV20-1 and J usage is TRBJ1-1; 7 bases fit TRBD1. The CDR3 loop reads CSARTGQAPEAFF. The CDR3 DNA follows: TGCAGTGCTAGAACTGGACAGGCCCCTGAAGCTTTCTTT.